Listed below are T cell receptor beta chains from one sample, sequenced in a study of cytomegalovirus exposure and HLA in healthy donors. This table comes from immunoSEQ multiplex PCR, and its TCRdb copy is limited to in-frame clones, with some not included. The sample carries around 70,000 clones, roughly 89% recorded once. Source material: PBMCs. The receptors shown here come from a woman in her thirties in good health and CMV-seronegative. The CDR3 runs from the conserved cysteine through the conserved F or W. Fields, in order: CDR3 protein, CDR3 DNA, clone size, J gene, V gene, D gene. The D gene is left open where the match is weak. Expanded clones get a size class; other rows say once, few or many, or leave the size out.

CDR3aa: CASSLSQGSSSYEQYF
CDR3nt: TGTGCCAGCAGCTTGTCACAGGGGTCGAGCTCCTACGAGCAGTACTTC
abundance: .
j_gene: TRBJ2-7
v_gene: TRBV5-6
d_gene: TRBD1

CDR3aa: CASSPYVESLNTEAFF
CDR3nt: TGTGCCAGCAGTCCCTACGTTGAGAGTTTGAACACTGAAGCTTTCTTT
abundance: .
j_gene: TRBJ1-1
v_gene: TRBV7-3
d_gene: .

CDR3aa: CASSVADFPNEQFF
CDR3nt: TGTGCCAGCAGCGTAGCTGACTTTCCCAATGAGCAGTTCTTC
abundance: .
j_gene: TRBJ2-1
v_gene: TRBV9
d_gene: .

CDR3aa: CASRGSGTDTQYF
CDR3nt: TGTGCCAGCCGAGGTAGCGGCACAGATACGCAGTATTTT
abundance: once
j_gene: TRBJ2-3
v_gene: TRBV9
d_gene: .

CDR3aa: CASSTGTDGGGYTF
CDR3nt: TGTGCCAGTAGTACCGGGACAGATGGCGGCGGCTACACCTTC
abundance: .
j_gene: TRBJ1-2
v_gene: TRBV19
d_gene: TRBD1

CDR3aa: CASSQEPGTAITLEQFF
CDR3nt: TGCGCCAGCAGCCAAGAACCGGGGACAGCTATTACCCTTGAGCAGTTCTTC
abundance: once
j_gene: TRBJ2-1
v_gene: TRBV4-1
d_gene: TRBD1

CDR3aa: CASSVQGNYGYTF
CDR3nt: TGTGCCAGCAGCGTACAGGGTAACTATGGCTACACCTTC
abundance: .
j_gene: TRBJ1-2
v_gene: TRBV9
d_gene: .

CDR3aa: CASSLGGFGTSGISAYEQYF
CDR3nt: TGTGCCAGCAGTTTAGGTGGGTTCGGGACTAGCGGGATTTCGGCCTACGAGCAGTACTTC
abundance: .
j_gene: TRBJ2-7
v_gene: TRBV27
d_gene: TRBD2

CDR3aa: CASSGEGDGANVLTF
CDR3nt: TGTGCCAGCAGTGGTGAAGGGGATGGGGCCAACGTCCTGACTTTC
abundance: .
j_gene: TRBJ2-6
v_gene: TRBV6-4
d_gene: .

CDR3aa: CASSDPRGSNEKLFF
CDR3nt: TGTGCCAGTAGTGATCCCAGGGGTTCTAATGAAAAACTGTTTTTT
abundance: .
j_gene: TRBJ1-4
v_gene: TRBV19
d_gene: .

CDR3aa: CASSSPQDASAFF
CDR3nt: TGTGCCAGCAGTTCGCCTCAGGATGCGAGTGCTTTCTTT
abundance: .
j_gene: TRBJ1-1
v_gene: TRBV28
d_gene: .

CDR3aa: CASSSAMNRNTEAFF
CDR3nt: TGTGCCAGCAGCTCCGCCATGAACAGGAACACTGAAGCTTTCTTT
abundance: .
j_gene: TRBJ1-1
v_gene: TRBV7-9
d_gene: .

CDR3aa: CASSVNGQGAHEQYF
CDR3nt: TGTGCCAGCTCCGTTAATGGACAGGGGGCCCACGAGCAGTACTTC
abundance: .
j_gene: TRBJ2-7
v_gene: TRBV18
d_gene: TRBD1

CDR3aa: CASSVSATSTDTQYF
CDR3nt: TGTGCCAGCAGTGTCAGCGCGACCTCCACAGATACGCAGTATTTT
abundance: .
j_gene: TRBJ2-3
v_gene: TRBV6-1
d_gene: .

CDR3aa: CASSDDRGHQPQHF
CDR3nt: TGTGCCAGCAGTGACGACAGGGGCCATCAGCCCCAGCATTTT
abundance: .
j_gene: TRBJ1-5
v_gene: TRBV2
d_gene: TRBD1

CDR3aa: CATSRDNQGDYGYTF
CDR3nt: TGTGCCACCAGCAGAGATAACCAGGGGGACTATGGCTACACCTTC
abundance: .
j_gene: TRBJ1-2
v_gene: TRBV15
d_gene: TRBD1

CDR3aa: CASSDVITDTQYF
CDR3nt: TGTGCCAGCAGTGATGTTATCACAGATACGCAGTATTTT
abundance: .
j_gene: TRBJ2-3
v_gene: TRBV6-1
d_gene: .

CDR3aa: CSSSLVQGARETQYF
CDR3nt: TGTTCCAGCAGCTTAGTCCAGGGGGCGAGAGAGACCCAGTACTTC
abundance: .
j_gene: TRBJ2-5
v_gene: TRBV7-9
d_gene: TRBD1

CDR3aa: CASSRGQGLGNEQFF
CDR3nt: TGCGCCAGCAGCCGAGGACAGGGTCTAGGCAATGAGCAGTTCTTC
abundance: .
j_gene: TRBJ2-1
v_gene: TRBV4-1
d_gene: TRBD1

CDR3aa: CASSPRLAGGNTGELFF
CDR3nt: TGTGCCAGCTCACCACGACTAGCGGGAGGCAACACCGGGGAGCTGTTTTTT
abundance: .
j_gene: TRBJ2-2
v_gene: TRBV18
d_gene: TRBD2

CDR3aa: CASSLGTGVGYEQYF
CDR3nt: TGTGCCAGCAGTTTAGGCACAGGGGTCGGCTACGAGCAGTACTTC
abundance: once
j_gene: TRBJ2-7
v_gene: TRBV28
d_gene: TRBD1

CDR3aa: CSVQPLDKLFF
CDR3nt: TGCAGCGTACAGCCCCTGGATAAACTGTTTTTT
abundance: .
j_gene: TRBJ1-4
v_gene: TRBV29-1
d_gene: .

CDR3aa: CASSQYRQGAYNEQFF
CDR3nt: TGCGCCAGCAGCCAATATCGACAGGGGGCCTACAATGAGCAGTTCTTC
abundance: few
j_gene: TRBJ2-1
v_gene: TRBV4-3
d_gene: TRBD1

CDR3aa: CASTAGGNTGELFF
CDR3nt: TGTGCCAGTACAGCGGGAGGGAACACCGGGGAGCTGTTTTTT
abundance: .
j_gene: TRBJ2-2
v_gene: TRBV2
d_gene: TRBD2

CDR3aa: CASTPPGSDTQYF
CDR3nt: TGTGCCAGCACCCCGCCGGGGTCTGATACGCAGTATTTT
abundance: once
j_gene: TRBJ2-3
v_gene: TRBV7-9
d_gene: .

CDR3aa: CASSFGQSYGYTF
CDR3nt: TGCGCCAGCAGTTTTGGACAGAGCTATGGCTACACCTTC
abundance: .
j_gene: TRBJ1-2
v_gene: TRBV5-1
d_gene: .

CDR3aa: CASSLGGQITETQYF
CDR3nt: TGTGCCAGCAGCTTAGGGGGACAGATCACAGAGACCCAGTACTTC
abundance: .
j_gene: TRBJ2-5
v_gene: TRBV7-2
d_gene: TRBD1

CDR3aa: CASSLPGRPYEQYF
CDR3nt: TGTGCCAGCAGTTTACCAGGGCGGCCTTACGAGCAGTACTTC
abundance: once
j_gene: TRBJ2-7
v_gene: TRBV28
d_gene: .

CDR3aa: CASSLVGTSGSYEQYF
CDR3nt: TGCGCCAGCAGCTTGGTGGGGACTAGCGGGAGTTACGAGCAGTACTTC
abundance: .
j_gene: TRBJ2-7
v_gene: TRBV5-1
d_gene: TRBD2

CDR3aa: CASSVQGGDGYTF
CDR3nt: TGTGCCAGCTCGGTACAGGGTGGGGATGGCTACACCTTC
abundance: .
j_gene: TRBJ1-2
v_gene: TRBV18
d_gene: .

CDR3aa: CASSPWGLAGGAYNEQFF
CDR3nt: TGTGCCAGCAGTCCCTGGGGACTAGCGGGAGGAGCTTACAATGAGCAGTTCTTC
abundance: .
j_gene: TRBJ2-1
v_gene: TRBV27
d_gene: TRBD2

CDR3aa: CASSPRLAGGPYEQFF
CDR3nt: TGTGCCAGCAGCCCGAGACTAGCGGGAGGGCCCTATGAGCAGTTCTTC
abundance: once
j_gene: TRBJ2-1
v_gene: TRBV7-2
d_gene: TRBD2

CDR3aa: CASSPDSYGYTF
CDR3nt: TGTGCCAGCAGCCCGGACAGCTATGGCTACACCTTC
abundance: .
j_gene: TRBJ1-2
v_gene: TRBV14
d_gene: .

CDR3aa: CAISPGTEAFF
CDR3nt: TGTGCCATCAGCCCCGGTACTGAAGCTTTCTTT
abundance: .
j_gene: TRBJ1-1
v_gene: TRBV10-3
d_gene: .

CDR3aa: CASSEGGGILGYTF
CDR3nt: TGTGCCAGTAGTGAAGGAGGGGGCATACTCGGCTACACCTTC
abundance: few
j_gene: TRBJ1-2
v_gene: TRBV19
d_gene: TRBD1

CDR3aa: CASSRTSGTDTQYF
CDR3nt: TGCGCCAGCAGCCGGACTAGCGGCACAGATACGCAGTATTTT
abundance: .
j_gene: TRBJ2-3
v_gene: TRBV4-1
d_gene: TRBD2

CDR3aa: CASSPLDSYNEQFF
CDR3nt: TGTGCCAGCTCACCACTGGACTCTTACAATGAGCAGTTCTTC
abundance: once
j_gene: TRBJ2-1
v_gene: TRBV18
d_gene: .

CDR3aa: CASTPGGFSTDTQYF
CDR3nt: TGTGCCAGCACCCCCGGGGGATTTAGCACAGATACGCAGTATTTT
abundance: .
j_gene: TRBJ2-3
v_gene: TRBV2
d_gene: .

CDR3aa: CASSFQTRGTGELFF
CDR3nt: TGTGCCAGCAGTTTCCAAACACGGGGCACCGGGGAGCTGTTTTTT
abundance: .
j_gene: TRBJ2-2
v_gene: TRBV27
d_gene: .

CDR3aa: CASSIGRYSNRPQHF
CDR3nt: TGTGCCAGTAGTATCGGGAGATATAGCAATCGGCCCCAGCATTTT
abundance: .
j_gene: TRBJ1-5
v_gene: TRBV19
d_gene: .

CDR3aa: CASSLWPGGYEQYF
CDR3nt: TGTGCCAGCAGCTTATGGCCAGGGGGATACGAGCAGTACTTC
abundance: .
j_gene: TRBJ2-7
v_gene: TRBV7-3
d_gene: TRBD1

CDR3aa: CASKRTGAGNQPQHF
CDR3nt: TGTGCCAGCAAGAGGACAGGGGCAGGAAATCAGCCCCAGCATTTT
abundance: .
j_gene: TRBJ1-5
v_gene: TRBV27
d_gene: TRBD1

CDR3aa: CASSLTGGAGNIQYF
CDR3nt: TGTGCCAGCAGTTTAACAGGGGGCGCGGGAAACATTCAGTACTTC
abundance: .
j_gene: TRBJ2-4
v_gene: TRBV28
d_gene: TRBD1

CDR3aa: CASSFGLAEETQYF
CDR3nt: TGCGCCAGCAGCTTCGGACTAGCGGAAGAGACCCAGTACTTC
abundance: .
j_gene: TRBJ2-5
v_gene: TRBV5-1
d_gene: TRBD2

CDR3aa: CASSFIRGSPNYGYTF
CDR3nt: TGTGCCAGCAGCTTTATCCGGGGAAGCCCTAACTATGGCTACACCTTC
abundance: .
j_gene: TRBJ1-2
v_gene: TRBV7-9
d_gene: .